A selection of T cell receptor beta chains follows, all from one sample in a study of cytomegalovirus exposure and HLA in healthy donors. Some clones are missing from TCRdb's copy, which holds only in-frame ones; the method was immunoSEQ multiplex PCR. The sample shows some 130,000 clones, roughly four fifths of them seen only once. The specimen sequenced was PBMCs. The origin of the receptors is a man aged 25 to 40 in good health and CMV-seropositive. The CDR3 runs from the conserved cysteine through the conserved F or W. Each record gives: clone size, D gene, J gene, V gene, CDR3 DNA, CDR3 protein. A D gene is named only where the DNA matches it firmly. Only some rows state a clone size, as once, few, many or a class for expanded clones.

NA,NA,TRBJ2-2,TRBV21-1,TGTGCCAGCAGCAAAGTCCCAGGGAATATCGGGGAGCTGTTTTTT,CASSKVPGNIGELFF
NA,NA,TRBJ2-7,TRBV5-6,TGTGCCAGCAGCTTGGGGCGGCAGTATTCCTACGAGCAGTACTTC,CASSLGRQYSYEQYF
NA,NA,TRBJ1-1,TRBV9,TGTGCCAGCAGCCCCCGGCGTGGAACAGGGAGGGAAACTGAAGCTTTCTTT,CASSPRRGTGRETEAFF
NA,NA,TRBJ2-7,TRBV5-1,TGCGCCAGCAGCTTGTCGGGACACCCCTACGAGCAGTACTTC,CASSLSGHPYEQYF
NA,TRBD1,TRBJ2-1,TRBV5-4,TGTGCCAGCAGCGAAGGACAGGGTATCGATGAGCAGTTCTTC,CASSEGQGIDEQFF
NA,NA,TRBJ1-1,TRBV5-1,TGCGCCAGCAGCTTGATGCTGGGGGCCGGGGCTGAAGCTTTCTTT,CASSLMLGAGAEAFF
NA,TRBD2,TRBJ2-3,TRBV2,TGTGCCAGCAGTGAAGGACTAGCGGGCACAGATACGCAGTATTTT,CASSEGLAGTDTQYF
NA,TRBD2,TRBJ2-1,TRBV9,TGTGCCAGCAGCGTAGGGACTAGACTCGTCGATGAGCAGTTCTTC,CASSVGTRLVDEQFF
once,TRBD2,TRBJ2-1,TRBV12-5,TGTGCTAGTGGTTGGGGGGGGACGCAACAGTTGAGCTCCTACAATGAGCAGTTCTTC,CASGWGGTQQLSSYNEQFF
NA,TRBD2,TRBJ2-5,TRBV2,TGTGCCAGCAAGAGGACTAGCGGGGGGGAAGAGACCCAGTACTTC,CASKRTSGGEETQYF
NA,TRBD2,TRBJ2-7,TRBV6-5,TGTGCCAGCAACCCCCTAGCGGGGGGGCGGGAGCAGTACTTC,CASNPLAGGREQYF
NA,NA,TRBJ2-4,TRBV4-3,TGCGCCAGCAGCCAAGGGACAGCAATAGCCAAAAACATTCAGTACTTC,CASSQGTAIAKNIQYF
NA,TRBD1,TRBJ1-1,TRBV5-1,TGCGCCAGCAGCTATGGGACAGGGGGTACCACTGAAGCTTTCTTT,CASSYGTGGTTEAFF
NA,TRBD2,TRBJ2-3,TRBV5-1,TGCGCCAGCAGCTTCGGGACTAGCGGTTCGGATACGCAGTATTTT,CASSFGTSGSDTQYF
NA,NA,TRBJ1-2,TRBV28,TGTGCCAGCAGCCGGGAGCTACTAGGGGACTATGGCTACACCTTC,CASSRELLGDYGYTF
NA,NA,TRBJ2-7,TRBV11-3,TGTGCCAGCAGCTTAGAAGGGGGCTACGAGCAGTACTTC,CASSLEGGYEQYF
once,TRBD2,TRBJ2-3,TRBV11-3,TGTGCCAGCAGCCTCGGGACTACGTACAGTGTGGCAGATACGCAGTATTTT,CASSLGTTYSVADTQYF
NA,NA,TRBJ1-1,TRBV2,TGTGCCAGCACCCCACTGACTGAAGCTTTCTTT,CASTPLTEAFF
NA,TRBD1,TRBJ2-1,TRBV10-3,TGTGCCACCGAGAGACAGGGGGCAAATGAGCAGTTCTTC,CATERQGANEQFF
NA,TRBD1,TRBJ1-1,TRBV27,TGTGCCAGCAGTCCCGGACAGGGCTGGTTGAACACTGAAGCTTTCTTT,CASSPGQGWLNTEAFF
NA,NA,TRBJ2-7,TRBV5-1,TGCGCCAGCAGCTTGGCCCGGGGTCAGCTCTCCTACGAGCAGTACTTC,CASSLARGQLSYEQYF
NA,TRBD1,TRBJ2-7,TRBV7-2,TGTGCCAGCAGCTTGCAATTCTCGGACAGGGGGTCCTACGAGCAGTACTTC,CASSLQFSDRGSYEQYF
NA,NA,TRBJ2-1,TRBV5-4,TGTGCCAGCAGCCTGAATGCGGGATCCTACAATGAGCAGTTCTTC,CASSLNAGSYNEQFF